The entry that follows covers one T cell receptor beta chain sequence. One end of the junction fails to match germline, which may point to a read error. The CDR3 is 16 residues long. Germline V gene lookup returns CDR1 MNHNS and CDR2 SASEGT. The data stem from a study of blood T cell repertoires in COVID-19. Clones were read by immunoSEQ multiplex PCR, and TCRdb kept only the in-frame ones, dropping some. In the table there are 200,000 to 250,000 clones, about 85% of which are singletons. Sample: peripheral blood. The V and J genes are TRBV6-1 and TRBJ2-7, with a possible D match to TRBD2 (5 bases). The receptor was derived from a man between 35 and 55 years old with acute or convalescent COVID-19. The CDR3 nucleotides are TGTGCCAGCAGCGAAGGACTTAGGCAACAATCCTACGAGCAGTACTTC. As protein: CASSEGLRQQSYEQYF.